This is a list of T cell receptor beta chains from one sample in a study of HIV-infected patients and healthy controls. MiXCR, applied by TCRdb to the 5' RACE reads, yields one record per CDR3 protein. The sample yields 5,500 to 7,000 distinct CDR3 sequences, around 25% seen once. The source material was blood, sampled before antiretroviral therapy. Every receptor here comes from an adult with HIV infection. CDR3s leave out the opening cysteine and the closing phenylalanine or tryptophan.

TRBV5-4	TRBJ2-1	ASSKGQGEVAYNEQF
TRBV4-3	TRBJ1-2	ASSQETGTSYRYT
TRBV3-1	TRBJ2-2	ASSPRTGGAGPTGELF
TRBV7-2	TRBJ1-4	ASSPTGTGGEKLF
TRBV4-1	TRBJ2-7	ASSQEDIPPYEQY
TRBV9	TRBJ2-3	ASVTGGTDTQY
TRBV3-1	TRBJ2-1	ASSPPTSGGNEQF
TRBV28	TRBJ1-2	ASSLVLGQDIGGYT
TRBV7-3	TRBJ2-1	ASSSPGLAGGNEQF
TRBV12-3/TRBV12-4	TRBJ2-7	ASSLRSDGQGLFAEQY
TRBV19	TRBJ2-1	ASSSRGGLSFNEQF
TRBV4-2	TRBJ1-1	ASSQERSTEAF
TRBV28	TRBJ1-4	ASRRQGREKLF
TRBV12-3/TRBV12-4	TRBJ1-3	ASKGLGDTGGNTIY
TRBV9	TRBJ1-1	ASSVSGDTEAF
TRBV7-3	TRBJ2-1	ASSLTLLGGNDNEKF
TRBV7-3	TRBJ2-1	ASSPGLASPPEQF
TRBV3-1	TRBJ2-5	ASSQDIIAGAGGETQY
TRBV7-2	TRBJ1-4	ASSLAAGESNEKLF
TRBV9	TRBJ1-3	ASSVMQGTSSGNTIY
TRBV5-1	TRBJ2-3	ASSSIPTDTQY
TRBV4-1	TRBJ2-2	ASSNRQGEDTGELF
TRBV12-3/TRBV12-4	TRBJ1-2	ASSFVQGVTYGYT
TRBV19	TRBJ1-6	AGTVRTPTYNSPLH
TRBV6-5	TRBJ2-7	ASSYSRSSGSLYEQY
TRBV6-2/TRBV6-3	TRBJ2-7	ASSKEGLSYEQY
TRBV20-1	TRBJ2-1	SARSPGRMNNEQF
TRBV12-3/TRBV12-4	TRBJ1-5	ASRGGTGGIQPQH
TRBV7-3	TRBJ2-2	ASSSDTNTGELF
TRBV9	TRBJ1-1	ASSVAPTGKGTEAF